Sequencing of this T cell receptor (beta chain) was carried out in a study of cytomegalovirus exposure and HLA in healthy donors. Across the whole study: As released early, the data held 70 million to 100 million unique TCRs from HLA-typed donors.

The length of the CDR3 is 14 residues. Germline lookup yields CDR1 SGHAT and CDR2 FQNNGV. V trimming: 3 bases; J trimming: 7 bases; junction bases outside the gene matches: 4. General study results and limits: A few V segments could not be told apart, such as TRBV6-2 and TRBV6-3, and were left out.

PCR primers comprised 60 Vbeta and 13 Jbeta primers. The repertoire was sequenced with immunoSEQ multiplex PCR; TCRdb's copy has only in-frame clones and lacks some. The sample records approximately 88,000 clones, 55% to 75% being singletons. As concerns this clone: The antigen is undetermined.

Sequenced material: PBMCs. The clonotype originates from a man aged 60 to 75 in good health and CMV-seronegative. The V and J genes are TRBV11-2 and TRBJ2-2, with 8 positions matching TRBD1. The CDR3, as DNA: TGTGCCAGCAGCTTTTCAGGGGGCGGCGGGGAGCTGTTTTTT. Encoded protein: CASSFSGGGGELFF.